Below are 5 T cell receptor beta chains sequenced from a single sample in a study of shared T cell receptors in the human thymus. Clones were read by immunoSEQ multiplex PCR, and TCRdb kept only the in-frame ones, dropping some. There are hundreds of thousands of clones in the sample; roughly 90% occur only once, and 0.0095% to 0.012% lies in the top ten. This same sample was also part of a study on human thymus T cells.

The sequencing sample was made of thymocytes. The receptors were sampled from a boy younger than two with a congenital heart defect.

This chain uses TRBV12-5 with TRBJ1-1, with D perhaps matching TRBD1 (6 bases). CDR3 length equals 15 residues. The V gene's germline CDR1 is LGHNT and CDR2 FRNRAP. The V end lost 2 bases, the J end lost 11 bases, and 21 bases lay between the germline ends. The CDR3 here is CASGLKQGALLRAFF. As DNA, the CDR3 is TGTGCTAGTGGTTTGAAACAGGGCGCTTTGCTTAGGGCTTTCTTT.

In this sample, this clone turned up once. The CDR3 here is CSVEDLLMTGMSYGYTF. The CDR3 bases are TGCAGCGTTGAAGATCTTCTGATGACGGGAATGAGCTATGGCTACACCTTC. The chain joins TRBV29-1 to TRBJ1-2, with D uncertain. Germline CDR1 reads SQVTM; CDR2 reads ANQGSEA. V lost 0 bases and J 4 bases, leaving 21 bases between the germline ends. This CDR3 region has 17 residues.

The chain joins TRBV10-1 to TRBJ2-5, with 10 bases matching TRBD2. The CDR3 totals 15 residues. Germline V gene sequence: CDR1 WNHNN, CDR2 SYGVQD (reference sequence). V shed 4 bases and J 0 bases; nucleotides not matched to a gene: 2. As DNA, the CDR3 is TGCGCCAGCAGTGTTCTAGCGGGGGACCAAGAGACCCAGTACTTC. Amino acids: CASSVLAGDQETQYF.

The V and J genes are TRBV5-6 and TRBJ2-5; D ambiguous. Germline V gene data show CDR1 as SGHDT and CDR2 as YYEEEE. V was trimmed by 4 bases and J by 5 bases, leaving 9 bases between them. The CDR3 runs to 12 residues. CDR3 nucleotide sequence: TGTGCCAGCAGCCGCTACGGGGAGACCCAGTACTTC. Its translation is CASSRYGETQYF.

V usage is TRBV5-6 and J usage is TRBJ2-4; D remains unclear. The germline V and J ends were trimmed by 4 bases and 0 bases, with 20 bases remaining between them. The germline V gene has CDR1 SGHDT and CDR2 YYEEEE. The CDR3 has 18 amino acids. CDR3 coding DNA: TGTGCCAGCAGCCGCCAAGGAGAAACCGCCCTAGCCAAAAACATTCAGTACTTC. It codes for CASSRQGETALAKNIQYF.